This is a list of T cell receptor beta chains from one sample in a study of CD8 T cells in ankylosing spondylitis. TCRdb ran MiXCR on the 5' RACE reads and lists one entry per CDR3 protein. The table records hundreds of thousands of distinct CDR3 sequences, 12% of them present only once. Sequenced: blood, either unsorted or a sorted T cell fraction (not recorded which). These receptors originate from a male donor with ankylosing spondylitis. Both conserved end residues are part of each CDR3. Each record gives: V gene, CDR3 protein.

>TRBV10-3
CAIRVREASPEQFF
>TRBV7-8
CASSLGGVPNTGELFF
>TRBV27
CASSLGPGLGTEAFF
>TRBV20-1
CSARQLNYGYTF
>TRBV20-1
CSANLAGVVNEQFF
>TRBV6-5
CASSSVIDRASGTDTQYF
>TRBV5-5
CASSSEGFVAFF
>TRBV20-1
CSARDRTGNTEAFF
>TRBV20-1
CSAEKGGDLSYEQYF
>TRBV6-1
CANRLAGGGETQYF
>TRBV9
CASSVAAGGWETQYF
>TRBV7-3
CASRRRQGSTGELFF
>TRBV10-3
CAIRVTGGDAGELFF
>TRBV5-6
CASSLIWASYEQYF
>TRBV20-1
CSAARGGETQYF
>TRBV5-1
CASSVQGAQETQYF
>TRBV4-3
CASSVGWGRETQYF
>TRBV28
CASSLWAGSKQFF
>TRBV4-2
CASSPHSRGAGTDTQYF
>TRBV6-5
CASIWSDTQYF
>TRBV18
CASSPLTADDEQYF
>TRBV20-1
CSARRGLAGTPGTQYF
>TRBV4-3
CASSHRQGPYEQYF
>TRBV4-3
CASSQDWDRGVYEQYF
>TRBV7-3
CASSLGAGPYGYTF
>TRBV6-5
CASSYAGAQIETQYF
>TRBV7-2
CASSSSGREVEQYF
>TRBV6-1
CASSGTSGSTNEKLFF
>TRBV5-1
CASSLANEGDTQYF
>TRBV28
CASSYRTEQYF
>TRBV6-5
CASSYSITDTNTGELFF